These T cell receptor beta chains were read from a single sample in a study of cytomegalovirus exposure and HLA in healthy donors. Sequencing was performed with immunoSEQ multiplex PCR; in TCRdb, only in-frame clones are kept and a portion is missing. The sample carries about 360,000 clones, around 86% recorded once. The sample consisted of PBMCs. The receptors originated from a woman younger than 35 in good health and CMV-seronegative. Both conserved end residues are part of each CDR3. D genes are given only for firm matches. Where a row states a size, it is once, few, many or the class of an expanded clone; other rows omit it.

clone size: few
J gene: TRBJ1-4
D gene: -
V gene: TRBV13
CDR3 protein: CASSTPSEKLFF
CDR3 DNA: TGTGCCAGCAGCACCCCGAGTGAAAAACTGTTTTTT

clone size: -
J gene: TRBJ2-5
D gene: TRBD1
V gene: TRBV6-5
CDR3 protein: CASSYAGGWDETQYF
CDR3 DNA: TGTGCCAGCAGTTACGCAGGGGGCTGGGACGAGACCCAGTACTTC

clone size: -
J gene: TRBJ1-5
D gene: -
V gene: TRBV6-5
CDR3 protein: CASSQVLGRPQHF
CDR3 DNA: TGTGCCAGCAGTCAAGTGTTGGGGCGGCCCCAGCATTTT

clone size: -
J gene: TRBJ2-7
D gene: -
V gene: TRBV29-1
CDR3 protein: CSASRDYEQYF
CDR3 DNA: TGCAGCGCCTCCCGGGACTACGAGCAGTACTTC

clone size: -
J gene: TRBJ1-4
D gene: TRBD1
V gene: TRBV28
CDR3 protein: CASSSYRGRVDEKLFF
CDR3 DNA: TGTGCCAGCAGTTCTTACAGGGGGCGCGTCGATGAAAAACTGTTTTTT

clone size: -
J gene: TRBJ2-6
D gene: TRBD2
V gene: TRBV4-2
CDR3 protein: CASSPSGTSGANVLTF
CDR3 DNA: TGTGCCAGCAGCCCTAGCGGGACCTCTGGGGCCAACGTCCTGACTTTC

clone size: once
J gene: TRBJ1-5
D gene: -
V gene: TRBV2
CDR3 protein: CASSEWWADSNQPQHF
CDR3 DNA: TGTGCCAGCAGTGAATGGTGGGCAGATAGCAATCAGCCCCAGCATTTT

clone size: -
J gene: TRBJ2-1
D gene: -
V gene: TRBV28
CDR3 protein: CASSILWGRSSYNEQFF
CDR3 DNA: TGTGCCAGCAGTATCTTGTGGGGGCGATCCTCCTACAATGAGCAGTTCTTC

clone size: -
J gene: TRBJ2-7
D gene: -
V gene: TRBV4-1
CDR3 protein: CASSHITGSRKNEQYF
CDR3 DNA: TGCGCCAGCAGCCATATTACAGGGTCCAGAAAAAACGAGCAGTACTTC

clone size: -
J gene: TRBJ2-1
D gene: -
V gene: TRBV27
CDR3 protein: CASKGQGTYNEQFF
CDR3 DNA: TGTGCCAGCAAGGGCCAGGGGACCTACAATGAGCAGTTCTTC

clone size: -
J gene: TRBJ2-2
D gene: TRBD1
V gene: TRBV7-9
CDR3 protein: CASSLGQGAGELFF
CDR3 DNA: TGTGCCAGCAGCTTAGGGCAGGGGGCCGGGGAGCTGTTTTTT

clone size: once
J gene: TRBJ2-7
D gene: -
V gene: TRBV6-5
CDR3 protein: CASSPNQGHPYEQYF
CDR3 DNA: TGTGCCAGCAGTCCTAATCAGGGGCACCCCTACGAGCAGTACTTC

clone size: -
J gene: TRBJ2-1
D gene: TRBD2
V gene: TRBV30
CDR3 protein: CAWSRAGPTSSYNEQFF
CDR3 DNA: TGTGCCTGGAGTCGAGCGGGGCCTACAAGCTCCTACAATGAGCAGTTCTTC

clone size: -
J gene: TRBJ2-2
D gene: TRBD2
V gene: TRBV7-9
CDR3 protein: CASSLTREGTGELFF
CDR3 DNA: TGTGCCAGCAGCTTAACGCGGGAGGGCACCGGGGAGCTGTTTTTT

clone size: -
J gene: TRBJ2-1
D gene: -
V gene: TRBV18
CDR3 protein: CASSETRTVPLF
CDR3 DNA: TGTGCCAGCTCCGAAACCCGGACAGTTCCCCTCTTC

clone size: -
J gene: TRBJ2-3
D gene: -
V gene: TRBV30
CDR3 protein: CAWRPGLTTDTQYF
CDR3 DNA: TGTGCCTGGCGCCCGGGACTTACCACAGATACGCAGTATTTT

clone size: -
J gene: TRBJ2-2
D gene: TRBD2
V gene: TRBV28
CDR3 protein: CASSPPSGTWELFF
CDR3 DNA: TGTGCCAGCAGTCCACCCAGCGGGACTTGGGAGCTGTTTTTT

clone size: -
J gene: TRBJ2-1
D gene: -
V gene: TRBV6-6
CDR3 protein: CASRQGAGSGNEQFF
CDR3 DNA: TGTGCCAGCAGGCAAGGGGCCGGGTCTGGCAATGAGCAGTTCTTC

clone size: -
J gene: TRBJ2-3
D gene: TRBD1
V gene: TRBV2
CDR3 protein: CASGKQGTLGDTQYF
CDR3 DNA: TGTGCCAGCGGGAAACAGGGGACACTGGGAGATACGCAGTATTTT

clone size: -
J gene: TRBJ2-4
D gene: TRBD2
V gene: TRBV11-2
CDR3 protein: CASSSEGLAENIQYF
CDR3 DNA: TGTGCCAGCAGCTCAGAAGGACTAGCAGAAAACATTCAGTACTTC

clone size: -
J gene: TRBJ2-7
D gene: TRBD1
V gene: TRBV30
CDR3 protein: CAWSAPATGGPYEQYF
CDR3 DNA: TGTGCCTGGAGCGCCCCCGCGACAGGGGGCCCCTACGAGCAGTACTTC

clone size: -
J gene: TRBJ2-5
D gene: TRBD2
V gene: TRBV30
CDR3 protein: CAWSDPGASGGVRETQYF
CDR3 DNA: TGTGCCTGGAGTGATCCAGGGGCTAGCGGGGGCGTTCGGGAGACCCAGTACTTC

clone size: -
J gene: TRBJ2-2
D gene: -
V gene: TRBV28
CDR3 protein: CASRYLGAPNAGELFF
CDR3 DNA: TGTGCCAGCCGTTACCTGGGCGCCCCGAACGCCGGGGAGCTGTTTTTT

clone size: -
J gene: TRBJ1-4
D gene: TRBD1
V gene: TRBV15
CDR3 protein: CATSNSGQMNEKLFF
CDR3 DNA: TGTGCCACCAGCAATTCGGGACAGATGAATGAAAAACTGTTTTTT

clone size: -
J gene: TRBJ2-3
D gene: TRBD2
V gene: TRBV4-2
CDR3 protein: CASSQERSGITDTQYF
CDR3 DNA: TGTGCCAGCAGCCAAGAACGTAGCGGGATCACAGATACGCAGTATTTT

clone size: -
J gene: TRBJ1-5
D gene: -
V gene: TRBV2
CDR3 protein: CASSEVKAAVYSNQPQHF
CDR3 DNA: TGTGCCAGCAGTGAAGTAAAGGCGGCAGTATATAGCAATCAGCCCCAGCATTTT

clone size: once
J gene: TRBJ2-3
D gene: -
V gene: TRBV5-1
CDR3 protein: CASSWTTSTDTQYF
CDR3 DNA: TGCGCCAGCAGCTGGACTACCAGCACAGATACGCAGTATTTT

clone size: -
J gene: TRBJ2-7
D gene: TRBD2
V gene: TRBV7-3
CDR3 protein: CASSLVRIPGLAGEQAYEQYF
CDR3 DNA: TGTGCCAGCAGCCTCGTCCGAATTCCGGGACTAGCGGGGGAGCAAGCTTACGAGCAGTACTTC

clone size: -
J gene: TRBJ2-7
D gene: -
V gene: TRBV4-1
CDR3 protein: CASSQEVGLALYEQYF
CDR3 DNA: TGCGCCAGCAGCCAGGAGGTGGGGCTAGCGCTCTACGAGCAGTACTTC

clone size: -
J gene: TRBJ1-1
D gene: -
V gene: TRBV23-1
CDR3 protein: CASSQSLRVEAFF
CDR3 DNA: TGCGCCAGCAGTCAATCACTCAGGGTTGAAGCTTTCTTT

clone size: -
J gene: TRBJ1-2
D gene: -
V gene: TRBV9
CDR3 protein: CASSVYLTGEDGYTF
CDR3 DNA: TGTGCCAGCAGCGTCTACTTAACAGGAGAAGATGGCTACACCTTC

clone size: -
J gene: TRBJ2-1
D gene: TRBD2
V gene: TRBV5-5
CDR3 protein: CASFDPYEGRLAGSYNEQFF
CDR3 DNA: TGTGCCAGCTTCGACCCGTATGAGGGGAGACTAGCGGGCTCCTACAATGAGCAGTTCTTC

clone size: -
J gene: TRBJ1-2
D gene: -
V gene: TRBV19
CDR3 protein: CASRFGTYGYTF
CDR3 DNA: TGTGCCAGTCGTTTCGGGACTTATGGCTACACCTTC

clone size: once
J gene: TRBJ2-2
D gene: -
V gene: TRBV10-1
CDR3 protein: CASSTLDTGELFF
CDR3 DNA: TGCGCCAGCAGCACACTAGACACCGGGGAGCTGTTTTTT

clone size: -
J gene: TRBJ2-1
D gene: TRBD2
V gene: TRBV27
CDR3 protein: CASHLGTSGIYNEQFF
CDR3 DNA: TGTGCCAGCCACCTTGGGACTAGCGGAATCTACAATGAGCAGTTCTTC

clone size: -
J gene: TRBJ2-2
D gene: TRBD1
V gene: TRBV19
CDR3 protein: CASKGGRGTGELFF
CDR3 DNA: TGTGCCAGTAAAGGGGGCAGGGGCACCGGGGAGCTGTTTTTT

clone size: -
J gene: TRBJ2-5
D gene: TRBD2
V gene: TRBV10-2
CDR3 protein: CASKSGLAGQETQYF
CDR3 DNA: TGCGCCAGCAAATCCGGCCTAGCGGGCCAAGAGACCCAGTACTTC

clone size: -
J gene: TRBJ2-1
D gene: -
V gene: TRBV11-2
CDR3 protein: CASSLDRTGGEQFF
CDR3 DNA: TGTGCCAGCAGCTTAGATAGGACGGGGGGCGAGCAGTTCTTC

clone size: -
J gene: TRBJ1-4
D gene: -
V gene: TRBV7-9
CDR3 protein: CASSHGTAGEKLFF
CDR3 DNA: TGTGCCAGCAGCCACGGGACGGCGGGAGAAAAACTGTTTTTT

clone size: -
J gene: TRBJ2-6
D gene: TRBD1
V gene: TRBV7-9
CDR3 protein: CASTRGRDGANVLTF
CDR3 DNA: TGTGCCAGCACCAGGGGGCGAGATGGGGCCAACGTCCTGACTTTC

clone size: -
J gene: TRBJ2-2
D gene: -
V gene: TRBV6-5
CDR3 protein: CASSYGVRGTGELFF
CDR3 DNA: TGTGCCAGCAGTTATGGGGTTAGGGGCACCGGGGAGCTGTTTTTT

clone size: -
J gene: TRBJ1-2
D gene: TRBD1
V gene: TRBV9
CDR3 protein: CASSSGTGIYGYTF
CDR3 DNA: TGTGCCAGCAGCTCCGGGACAGGGATCTATGGCTACACCTTC

clone size: -
J gene: TRBJ2-7
D gene: -
V gene: TRBV28
CDR3 protein: CASSLLRRGYEQYF
CDR3 DNA: TGTGCCAGCAGTTTATTGAGGCGGGGATACGAGCAGTACTTC

clone size: -
J gene: TRBJ1-2
D gene: -
V gene: TRBV9
CDR3 protein: CASSLSGANYGYTF
CDR3 DNA: TGTGCCAGCAGCCTGAGCGGGGCTAACTATGGCTACACCTTC

clone size: -
J gene: TRBJ2-7
D gene: -
V gene: TRBV10-1
CDR3 protein: CASSECQYEQYF
CDR3 DNA: TGCGCCAGCAGTGAGTGTCAGTACGAGCAGTACTTC

clone size: -
J gene: TRBJ2-7
D gene: -
V gene: TRBV28
CDR3 protein: CASSTVSTYEQYF
CDR3 DNA: TGTGCCAGCAGCACGGTTAGCACCTACGAGCAGTACTTC

clone size: -
J gene: TRBJ2-1
D gene: -
V gene: TRBV27
CDR3 protein: CASSYRGSEQFF
CDR3 DNA: TGTGCCAGCAGCTATCGGGGGTCTGAGCAGTTCTTC

clone size: -
J gene: TRBJ2-7
D gene: -
V gene: TRBV28
CDR3 protein: CASSLPPLAYEQYF
CDR3 DNA: TGTGCCAGCAGTCTCCCCCCCCTCGCCTACGAGCAGTACTTC

clone size: -
J gene: TRBJ2-5
D gene: TRBD2
V gene: TRBV5-6
CDR3 protein: CASSARPSGGETQYF
CDR3 DNA: TGTGCCAGCAGCGCCCGCCCTAGCGGAGGGGAGACCCAGTACTTC

clone size: -
J gene: TRBJ2-1
D gene: TRBD1
V gene: TRBV7-9
CDR3 protein: CASSAKDRYNEQFF
CDR3 DNA: TGTGCCAGCAGCGCCAAGGACAGGTACAATGAGCAGTTCTTC

clone size: -
J gene: TRBJ2-7
D gene: -
V gene: TRBV10-1
CDR3 protein: CASSEHSSYEQYF
CDR3 DNA: TGCGCCAGCAGTGAACACAGCTCCTACGAGCAGTACTTC

clone size: -
J gene: TRBJ2-7
D gene: -
V gene: TRBV5-1
CDR3 protein: CASSLLPGQTYEQYF
CDR3 DNA: TGCGCCAGCAGCTTGTTACCAGGCCAGACCTACGAGCAGTACTTC

clone size: -
J gene: TRBJ1-4
D gene: TRBD1
V gene: TRBV2
CDR3 protein: CASSDYRMTGGNEKLFF
CDR3 DNA: TGTGCCAGCAGTGATTATAGGATGACAGGGGGTAATGAAAAACTGTTTTTT